The 10 T cell receptor beta chains reported below all come from one sample, sequenced in a study of cytomegalovirus exposure and HLA in healthy donors. In the PCR, 60 Vbeta and 13 Jbeta primers were used. TCRdb's copy holds only in-frame clones and misses some; the assay was immunoSEQ multiplex PCR. The table shows fewer than 200,000 clones, with roughly nine tenths occurring only once. The specimen sequenced was PBMCs. These receptor sequences come from a girl in the first two years of life in good health and CMV-seronegative.

A remark on this clone: The junction shows a germline mismatch at one end, possibly a read error. The chain is built from TRBV7-9 and TRBJ1-1; D possibly corresponds to TRBD1 (5 bases). This CDR3 is 16 amino acids long. Germline V gene lookup returns CDR1 SEHNR and CDR2 FQNEAQ (reference sequence). CDR3 sequence: CSSSLTFSDSYTEAFF. In DNA form, the CDR3 reads TGTTCCAGCAGCTTAACCTTTTCCGACAGTTACACTGAAGCTTTCTTT.

This rearrangement joins TRBV19 to TRBJ2-1, with 9 nucleotides matching TRBD2. Germline CDR1 LNHDA, CDR2 SQIVND (reference sequence). V was clipped by 4 bases and J by 4 bases; unmatched bases: 5. CDR3 size: 15 residues. The CDR3 region has the DNA TGTGCCAGTAGTAATAGCGGGGGACTATACAATGAGCAGTTCTTC. Protein sequence: CASSNSGGLYNEQFF.

The CDR3 spells CASSLAKGQGDTEAFF. CDR3 DNA sequence: TGTGCCAGCAGTTTAGCGAAGGGACAGGGGGACACTGAAGCTTTCTTT. This chain joins TRBV27 and TRBJ1-1; 11 bases fit TRBD1. Germline-derived CDR1 and CDR2 are MNHEY and SMNVEV (reference sequence). Trimming cost V 2 bases and J 3 bases; bases outside gene matches: 5. This CDR3 contains 16 residues.

The chain couples TRBV7-9 to TRBJ2-7; D perhaps matches TRBD1 (5 bases). The CDR3 is 14 amino acids. Germline V gene data show CDR1 as SEHNR and CDR2 as FQNEAQ (reference sequence). Trimming left V 5 bases short and J 4 bases short, with 15 bases between. CDR3: CASSLPDIIYEQYF. DNA for the CDR3: TGTGCCAGCAGCCTCCCGGACATAATTTACGAGCAGTACTTC.

V and J are TRBV5-1 and TRBJ1-2; possibly TRBD1 for D (5 bases). The germline gives CDR1 SGHRS, CDR2 YFSETQ. This CDR3 has 16 amino acids. Trimming removed 0 bases at V and 3 bases at J, with 15 bases between. CDR3 sequence: CASSLEIKGGDYGYTF. In DNA form, the CDR3 reads TGCGCCAGCAGCTTGGAAATAAAGGGAGGGGACTATGGCTACACCTTC.

The rearrangement uses TRBV9 and TRBJ2-7; TRBD1 matches at 11 bases. Germline V gives CDR1 SGDLS, CDR2 YYNGEE. The length of the CDR3 is 14 residues. With 4 bases clipped from V and 4 bases from J, the junction kept 4 bases outside the gene matches. CDR3 sequence (DNA): TGTGCCAGCAGCACCGGGACAGGGGGATACGAGCAGTACTTC. Encoded protein: CASSTGTGGYEQYF.

With respect to this clone: Other DNA sequences from this sample encode an identical CDR3 as well. The chain combines TRBV9 with TRBJ1-1; D perhaps matches TRBD1 (5 bases). This CDR3 is 14 amino acids long. Trimming shortened V by 0 bases and J by 4 bases, and 10 bases separated the two germline ends. CDR1 SGDLS and CDR2 YYNGEE come from the germline V gene. The CDR3 nucleotides read TGTGCCAGCAGCGTAGGGGGCCAGCCCACTGAAGCTTTCTTT. Encoded protein: CASSVGGQPTEAFF.

The chain carries TRBV18 and TRBJ2-1; D perhaps matches TRBD1 (5 bases). Germline CDR1 KGHSH, CDR2 LQKENI. Trimming left V 1 base short and J 10 bases short, with 8 bases between. CDR3 size: 12 residues. CDR3 in amino acids: CASSPQQDEQFF. The CDR3 region has the DNA TGTGCCAGCTCACCACAACAGGACGAGCAGTTCTTC. Drawing the rest from reference TRBV18 and TRBJ2-1, the complete variable domain is NAGVMQNPRHLVRRRGQEARLRCSPMKGHSHVYWYRQLPEEGLKFMVYLQKENIIDESGMPKERFSAEFPKEGPSILRIQQVVRGDSAAYFCASSPQQDEQFFGPGTRLTVL.

This clone came up once. This chain connects TRBV11-3 to TRBJ2-1; D is possibly TRBD2 (6 bases). The CDR3 runs 15 residues. V was pared by 1 base and J by 7 bases, with 14 bases between. The germline V gene encodes CDR1 SGHNT and CDR2 YENEEA. CDR3 amino acids: CASSLGGGIGNEQFF. The CDR3 coding sequence is TGTGCCAGCAGCTTAGGTGGGGGGATCGGAAATGAGCAGTTCTTC.

The CDR3 DNA reads TGCGCCAGCAGTCGCGGGAATTCACCCCTCCACTTT. It is translated as CASSRGNSPLHF. This sequence joins TRBV10-1 and TRBJ1-6; no firm D call. CDR1 WNHNN and CDR2 SYGVQD come from the germline V gene (reference sequence). This CDR3 contains 12 residues. The V and J ends lost 5 bases and 7 bases respectively, with 6 bases between them.